The 11 T cell receptor beta chains in this list originate from one sample, sequenced in a study of human T cells and chemical hapten exposure. Time point defined: patch test 2, 6 weeks after DPC sensitization. Treatment in this sample: therapeutic diphenylcyclopropenone sensitization with weekly scalp DPC. TCRdb recomputed calls from the RACE reads with MiXCR, one row per CDR3 protein. The sample lists 70,000 to 90,000 distinct CDR3 sequences; more than 9% were seen once. The sequenced sample was whole blood, obtained in connection with sensitization to the hapten diphenylcyclopropenone (DPC). All receptors come from a woman between 50 and 59 years old with alopecia areata. Some clones in this sample may be carry-over from other donors' samples.

This clonotype has a handful of counts. The chain couples TRBV7-2 to TRBJ2-5; tentative D call: TRBD2 (5 bases). Germline CDR1 is SGHTA and CDR2 is FQGNSA. The CDR3 runs to 15 residues. The V and J ends lost 5 bases and 6 bases respectively, with 19 bases between them. CDR3 loop: CASSPQLTEGKTQYF. CDR3 coding DNA: TGTGCCAGCAGCCCCCAGCTTACTGAGGGAAAGACCCAGTACTTC.

This clonotype was observed many times. CDR3 nucleotide sequence: TGCAGCGCTCGGACTAGCGGGAACTACGAGCAGTACTTC. As protein: CSARTSGNYEQYF. This chain uses TRBV29-1 with TRBJ2-7, with TRBD2 matching over 12 bases. In germline, CDR1 is SQVTM, CDR2 ANQGSEA. V lost 7 bases and J lost 3; bases outside the gene matches: 4. The CDR3 covers 13 residues.

This clonotype was seen repeatedly, ten times or more. The chain uses TRBV29-1 and TRBJ1-5; D is perhaps TRBD1 (5 bases). The CDR3 has 13 amino acids. V was cut by 6 bases and J by 5 bases, with 14 bases left in between. The germline V gene has CDR1 SQVTM and CDR2 ANQGSEA. The CDR3 loop is CSVAGTRDQPQHF. CDR3 nucleotides: TGCAGCGTCGCTGGGACGAGGGATCAGCCCCAGCATTTT.

The table lists this clonotype with a few counts. The rearrangement uses TRBV28 and TRBJ1-6; D not resolved. Germline values: CDR1 MDHEN, CDR2 SYDVKM. CDR3 length: 11 residues. V was cut by 3 bases and J by 8 bases, with 2 bases left in between. The chain's CDR3 is CASSFDSPLHF. DNA for the CDR3: TGTGCCAGCAGTTTTGATTCACCCCTCCACTTT. The whole variable domain, filled in from reference TRBV28 and TRBJ1-6, reads DVKVTQSSRYLVKRTGEKVFLECVQDMDHENMFWYRQDPGLGLRLIYFSYDVKMKEKGDIPEGYSVSREKKERFSLILESASTNQTSMYLCASSFDSPLHFGNGTRLTVT.

In its sample, this clonotype was seen once. The V call is TRBV7-2, the J call TRBJ2-2, with D possibly being TRBD1 or TRBD2 (5 bases each). Germline assignment: CDR1 SGHTA and CDR2 FQGNSA. Trimming pared 3 bases from V and 3 bases from J, leaving 11 bases between. This CDR3 comprises 15 residues. CDR3 DNA sequence: TGTGCCAGCAGCTTTAGAGGGGCCCACACCGGGGAGCTGTTTTTT. It is translated as CASSFRGAHTGELFF. Using reference TRBV7-2 and TRBJ2-2 for the parts outside the CDR3, the full variable domain is GAGVSQSPSNKVTEKGKDVELRCDPISGHTALYWYRQSLGQGLEFLIYFQGNSAPDKSGLPSDRFSAERTGGSVSTLTIQRTQQEDSAVYLCASSFRGAHTGELFFGEGSRLTVL.

This chain connects TRBV18 to TRBJ2-1; possible D gene TRBD1, 5 bases. With 4 bases removed from V and 8 bases from J, the gap between germline ends came to 15 bases. CDR1 and CDR2 from the germline V gene are KGHSH and LQKENI. CDR3 length equals 14 residues. Written as DNA, the CDR3 is TGTGCCAGCTCACGGATAGACAGTATCGATGAGCAGTTCTTC. Translation: CASSRIDSIDEQFF.

On this clonotype itself: Since the CDR3 does not end with the conserved phenylalanine or tryptophan, this likely comes from a read error. The DNA is omitted, as the CDR3 cannot be located on it reliably, and the CDR3 follows TCRdb's listing. The chain links TRBV20-1 to TRBJ2-3; the D call of TRBD1 is as the table states it, not checked on the DNA. Looked up from germline, CDR1 is DFQATT and CDR2 is SNEGSKA (reference sequence). The length of the CDR3 is 13 amino acids, counting both ends. The CDR3 loop is CSARMGQGPADSL.

This clonotype has ten or more counts. The J gene is TRBJ1-2, the V gene TRBV6-1; no clear D gene. This CDR3 is 12 amino acids long. Trimming stripped 8 bases from V and 4 bases from J, with 11 bases between. The germline V gene encodes CDR1 MNHNS and CDR2 SASEGT. CDR3 DNA: TGTGCCAGCCTCCGGGTTAGCTATGGCTACACCTTC. Its translation is CASLRVSYGYTF.

The genes are TRBV2 and TRBJ2-5; D might be TRBD1 or TRBD2, each matching 6 bases. The CDR3 has 13 amino acids. V lost 5 bases to trimming and J lost 2 bases, with 9 bases between them. Per the germline V gene, CDR1 is SNHLY and CDR2 is FYNNEI. The DNA of the CDR3 is TGTGCCAGCAGTAGGGGGGAACAAGAGACCCAGTACTTC. Translated, it gives CASSRGEQETQYF.

This clonotype was counted only a few times. The rearrangement links TRBV5-4 to TRBJ2-3; 8 positions agree with TRBD2. Germline trimming cut 5 bases from V and 3 bases from J; bases unmatched to any gene: 8. The CDR3 length is 15 residues. The germline gives CDR1 SGHNT, CDR2 YYREEE (reference sequence). CDR3 DNA sequence: TGTGCCAGCAGAGAGAGCGGGAGTCTAACAGATACGCAGTATTTT. Translated, it gives CASRESGSLTDTQYF.

In its sample, this clonotype was seen many times. The genes are TRBV11-2 and TRBJ2-4; 9 bases align to TRBD2. With V trimmed by 3 bases and J by 6 bases, 9 bases remained unmatched. Germline CDR1 reads SGHAT; CDR2 reads FQNNGV. The CDR3 is 16 amino acids. The CDR3 sequence is CASSFRGSGRGNIQYF. The CDR3 nucleotides are TGTGCCAGCAGCTTTAGGGGTAGCGGGAGAGGAAACATTCAGTACTTC.